Below are 21 T cell receptor beta chains sequenced from a single sample in a study of cytomegalovirus exposure and HLA in healthy donors. The repertoire was sequenced with immunoSEQ multiplex PCR; TCRdb's copy has only in-frame clones and lacks some. The profile shows over 200,000 clones, about 86% of them singletons. The source material was PBMCs. Every receptor here comes from a woman aged 18-35 years in good health and CMV-seronegative.

The rearrangement links TRBV28 to TRBJ2-7; 7 bases align to TRBD1. The CDR3 consists of 13 residues. V lost 4 bases to trimming and J lost 4 bases; unmatched junction nucleotides: 4. Germline V lookup: CDR1 MDHEN, CDR2 SYDVKM. This CDR3 is CASSYRGRYEQYF. The CDR3 nucleotides read TGTGCCAGCAGTTACAGGGGTAGGTACGAGCAGTACTTC.

The genes are TRBV19 and TRBJ2-7; D is unclear. V gave up 2 bases and J gave up 5 bases, with 13 bases separating them. The germline V gene encodes CDR1 LNHDA and CDR2 SQIVND (reference sequence). This CDR3 spans 14 amino acids. The CDR3 nucleotides read TGTGCCAGTAGTATATCCCATGAGAGGCACGAGCAGTACTTC. Translating it yields CASSISHERHEQYF.

This chain connects TRBV28 to TRBJ2-7, with D perhaps TRBD2 (5 bases). The germline gives CDR1 MDHEN, CDR2 SYDVKM. The length of the CDR3 is 14 residues. V lost 4 bases and J lost 0, with 10 bases in between. The CDR3, as DNA: TGTGCCAGCAGTTGGGCAGCGGTCTCCTACGAGCAGTACTTC. The encoded protein is CASSWAAVSYEQYF.

This sequence joins TRBV18 and TRBJ2-2, with 11 bases identical to TRBD2. The CDR3 has 16 amino acids. Per the germline V gene, CDR1 is KGHSH and CDR2 is LQKENI. The ends lost 3 bases at V and 5 bases at J; junction bases unmatched: 5. DNA for the CDR3: TGTGCCAGCTCACCTGTACTAGCGGGAGAGACCGGGGAGCTGTTTTTT. Its translation: CASSPVLAGETGELFF.

The chain carries TRBV2 and TRBJ2-5; 10 nucleotides match TRBD2. V shed 3 bases, J shed 5 bases, and the junction held 6 bases outside the gene matches. CDR3 size: 15 residues. CDR1 and CDR2 from the germline V gene are SNHLY and FYNNEI. CDR3 DNA: TGTGCCAGCAGTGATTGGCTAGCGGGAGAGGAGACCCAGTACTTC. Translated, it gives CASSDWLAGEETQYF.

The rearrangement uses TRBV29-1 and TRBJ2-1, with TRBD2 as a possible D gene (5 bases). There are 11 residues in the CDR3. Germline values: CDR1 SQVTM, CDR2 ANQGSEA. V lost 7 bases and J lost 7, with 11 bases in between. Here the CDR3 reads CSGRTGNEQFF. The CDR3 DNA reads TGCAGCGGGCGGACTGGAAATGAGCAGTTCTTC.

The gene calls are TRBV5-1 and TRBJ2-7, with D possibly being TRBD1 (6 bases). Between the trimmed V and J ends, which lost 4 bases and 2 bases, there was a span of 13 bases. CDR3 length equals 14 residues. Per the germline V gene, CDR1 is SGHRS and CDR2 is YFSETQ. Written as DNA, the CDR3 is TGCGCCAGCAGCGTGGGACAAGCAGCCTACGAGCAGTACTTC. It yields the protein CASSVGQAAYEQYF.

The gene calls are TRBV5-4 and TRBJ2-2, with D maybe TRBD2 (5 bases). The V and J ends lost 1 base and 4 bases respectively, with 5 bases between them. The CDR3 spans 13 residues. The germline V gene has CDR1 SGHNT and CDR2 YYREEE (reference sequence). The CDR3 reads CASSLSGTGELFF. CDR3 in DNA: TGTGCCAGCAGCTTGAGCGGCACCGGGGAGCTGTTTTTT.

This chain connects TRBV7-8 to TRBJ2-7, with D perhaps TRBD1 (6 bases). The CDR3 spans 14 residues. Germline CDR1 is SGHVS and CDR2 is FQNEAQ. V lost 4 bases and J 5 bases, leaving 15 bases between the germline ends. The CDR3 region has the DNA TGTGCCAGCAGCTCCACAGGGACCCTAAACGAGCAGTACTTC. Translating gives CASSSTGTLNEQYF.

V is TRBV6-4 and J is TRBJ2-2, with 8 bases that match TRBD1. V was pared by 4 bases and J by 5 bases, with 6 bases of the junction left unmatched. Germline V CDR1 and CDR2: MRHNA, SNTAGT. The CDR3 loop spans 15 amino acids. The CDR3 coding sequence is TGTGCCAGCAGTGGTGGACAGGGAGGAACCGGGGAGCTGTTTTTT. It is translated as CASSGGQGGTGELFF.

This chain connects TRBV29-1 to TRBJ1-2, with D maybe TRBD1 (6 bases). The CDR3 contains 13 residues. Trimming removed 7 bases at V and 7 bases at J, with 19 bases between. Germline-derived CDR1 and CDR2 are SQVTM and ANQGSEA. CDR3 coding DNA: TGCAGCGCCGATAAACAGGGAGTTGGTGGCTACACCTTC. Its protein is CSADKQGVGGYTF.

This rearrangement joins TRBV4-1 to TRBJ2-1, with 9 bases matching TRBD2. CDR1 and CDR2 from the germline V gene are MGHRA and YSYEKL. V trimming: 0 bases; J trimming: 3 bases; junction bases outside the gene matches: 6. The CDR3 totals 17 residues. CDR3 DNA sequence: TGCGCCAGCAGCCAAGACCCCCAGCGGGAGGTCTACAATGAGCAGTTCTTC. This gives the protein CASSQDPQREVYNEQFF.

The chain carries TRBV30 and TRBJ2-2; 9 bases agree with TRBD2. CDR1 and CDR2 from the germline V gene are GTSNPN and SVGIG (reference sequence). The CDR3 is made up of 13 amino acids. The ends lost 4 bases at V and 4 bases at J; junction bases unmatched: 1. The CDR3 reads CAWMREGTGELFF. CDR3 sequence (DNA): TGTGCCTGGATGCGGGAGGGCACCGGGGAGCTGTTTTTT.

The chain is built from TRBV6-6 and TRBJ2-7; 8 bases map to TRBD1. The germline gives CDR1 MNHNY, CDR2 SVGAGI (reference sequence). With V trimmed by 6 bases and J by 5 bases, 0 bases remained unmatched. This CDR3 comprises 11 residues. CDR3 residues: CASRDRDEQYF. The CDR3 DNA sequence: TGTGCCAGCAGGGACAGGGACGAGCAGTACTTC.

The CDR3 sequence is CASSQSSRGYGYTF. The CDR3 DNA is TGCGCCAGCAGCCAATCCAGCCGGGGCTATGGCTACACCTTC. The chain carries TRBV4-1 and TRBJ1-2, with D unresolved. The V end was cut by 2 bases, the J end by 4 bases, with 11 bases between. Per the germline V gene, CDR1 is MGHRA and CDR2 is YSYEKL. The CDR3 has 14 residues.

V and J are TRBV10-3 and TRBJ2-7; 9 nucleotides align to TRBD2. Germline CDR1 is ENHRY and CDR2 is SYGVKD. CDR3 length: 14 amino acids. Unmatched junction bases numbered 9, after V lost 8 bases and J lost 4 bases. CDR3 protein: CAILSGSASYEQYF. CDR3 in DNA: TGTGCCATCCTTAGCGGGAGCGCTAGTTACGAGCAGTACTTC.

This chain connects TRBV29-1 to TRBJ2-1; TRBD1 agrees at 11 bases. There are 17 residues in the CDR3. J lost 4 bases, V lost 1 base, and 9 bases had no gene match. In germline, CDR1 is SQVTM, CDR2 ANQGSEA. The CDR3 protein is CSVEGLRGTGGYNEQFF. The CDR3 bases are TGCAGCGTTGAAGGGCTCAGAGGGACAGGGGGGTACAATGAGCAGTTCTTC.

The gene calls are TRBV29-1 and TRBJ2-1; D not certain. Germline CDR1 SQVTM, CDR2 ANQGSEA. V dropped 4 bases and J dropped 3 bases, with 10 bases sitting between them. CDR3 length: 13 residues. CDR3 amino acids: CSVGQVSYNEQFF. CDR3 DNA sequence: TGCAGCGTTGGGCAGGTTAGCTACAATGAGCAGTTCTTC.

In its sample, this clone was seen once. V usage is TRBV19 and J usage is TRBJ2-5; TRBD2 might be the D (6 bases). V dropped 1 base and J dropped 5 bases, with 17 bases sitting between them. This CDR3 contains 16 residues. The germline CDR1 and CDR2 sequences are LNHDA and SQIVND (reference sequence). CDR3 sequence (DNA): TGTGCCAGTAGTATAGGTGGAAGGGGAGGCGGCGAGACCCAGTACTTC. Its translation is CASSIGGRGGGETQYF.

The gene calls are TRBV10-3 and TRBJ1-1; 7 bases are a match to TRBD1. The germline V gene has CDR1 ENHRY and CDR2 SYGVKD. V lost 0 bases to trimming and J lost 3 bases; unmatched junction nucleotides: 4. The CDR3 length is 15 residues. The CDR3 loop is CAISESIQGDTEAFF. CDR3 sequence (DNA): TGTGCCATCAGTGAGTCGATCCAGGGGGACACTGAAGCTTTCTTT.

The V and J genes are TRBV7-3 and TRBJ2-1; D gene unclear. The V end was cut by 1 base, the J end by 0 bases, with 10 bases between. The CDR3 contains 16 residues. Germline CDR1 reads SGHTA; CDR2 reads FQGTGA. The CDR3 DNA sequence: TGTGCCAGCAGCTTAAACCCGCGGAGCTCCTACAATGAGCAGTTCTTC. Its translation: CASSLNPRSSYNEQFF.